This T cell receptor (beta chain) was found in a study of shared clonotypes between healthy human individuals. Every contributor of samples was a Caucasian grown-up residing in Nashville, Tennessee. This clone has just a few counts. Sequenced by immunoSEQ multiplex PCR; TCRdb stores in-frame clones only, minus some. Counted here are about 1.5 million clones, roughly 96% occurring once; the ten biggest clones make up approximately 1.1%. The CDR3 is 9 residues long. Germline assignment: CDR1 GTSNPN and CDR2 SVGIG (reference sequence). The V end was cut by 7 bases, the J end by 8 bases, with 8 bases between.

This TCR derives from a man aged 25-45 years in good health. Sequenced: naive CD4+ T cells sorted from blood. Subset reported: CD45RA+ positively selected. The chain employs TRBV30 and TRBJ1-2; D gene ambiguous. CDR3 sequence (DNA): TGTGCCTTGGGCGGGGGCTACACCTTC. This codes for CALGGGYTF. Full variable domain (missing parts from reference TRBV30 and TRBJ1-2): SQTIHQWPATLVQPVGSPLSLECTVEGTSNPNLYWYRQAAGRGLQLLFYSVGIGQISSEVPQNLSASRPQDRQFILSSKKLLLSDSGFYLCALGGGYTFGSGTRLTVV.